This entry is about one T cell receptor (beta chain). This clone was counted a few times. Its antigen is currently not known. Sequence at one end of the junction differs from germline and may be a read error. No patient had received any treatment before thyroid surgery. The study retrospectively analysed patient clinical samples collected from the early 2010s to the late 2010s using T-cell receptor beta sequencing. Libraries came from PCR. TCRdb records Illumina HiSeq 4000 as the sequencer. High-throughput sequencing was used to profile the CDR3 region of the TCR beta-chain in every patient. The authors' analysis ran thus. Drawing on CDR3 differences between clinicopathological groups, the researchers built a classifier meant to tell apart patients with distant-metastatic papillary thyroid cancer. The Shannon index was used to measure repertoire diversity, and the Morisita-Horn index was used to measure how similar tumor and blood repertoires were. TCRdb passed the public sequencing reads through fastp at Q25 and MiXCR, retaining productive beta sequences. TCRdb's processing, not the authors', yielded these V and J calls. This sample comprises 30,000 to 35,000 clones, 25% to 35% of them detected only once. The ten largest clones represent more than 25% of the sample.

This sample was included in a study of metastatic and nonmetastatic thyroid tumors (dated by TCRdb to 2020 to 2021). With respect to the entire study: The researchers compared repertoires between peripheral blood samples and tumor or nodule tissue samples from patients with malignant or benign thyroid disease. The investigation overall reported the following: In both blood and tumor samples, TCR beta diversity was reported to be significantly higher in malignant tumors than in benign nodules.

CDR1 MNHEY and CDR2 SMNVEV are derived from the germline V gene (reference sequence). From its cysteine to its phenylalanine, the CDR3 spans 18 amino acids. The retained sequence is limited to the CDR3, 54 bases, with the frame set at the first base. The sequence links TRBV27 to TRBJ2-6; matching of 5 bases hints at TRBD1 as the D gene. Sequenced input: blood. This clonotype originated in a female donor with papillary thyroid cancer or a benign thyroid nodule (not recorded which). Some clones in this sample may be carry-over from other donors' samples. Here is the DNA: TGTGCCAGCTCTAAAATGACACCCGGTCGCTCTGGGGCCAGCGTCCTGACTTTC. Its product reads: CASSKMTPGRSGASVLTF.